The 32 T cell receptor beta chains given below trace back to one sample, sequenced in a study of shared clonotypes between healthy human individuals. The assay was immunoSEQ multiplex PCR, and TCRdb's table has in-frame clones only and misses some. The sample lists over a million clones, about 76% occurring once. The specimen sequenced was memory CD4+ T cells sorted from blood. Specified subset: CD45RA-negative fraction. These receptors all stem from a young man in good health.

A few counts support this clone. Other DNA sequences in this sample translate to the same CDR3. V usage is TRBV2 and J usage is TRBJ1-6; D is uncertain. With 6 bases removed from V and 7 bases from J, the gap between germline ends came to 10 bases. The CDR3 totals 13 residues. Germline CDR1 is SNHLY and CDR2 is FYNNEI. The CDR3 region is CASSLSENSPLHF. The CDR3 DNA reads TGTGCCAGCAGCCTATCCGAGAATTCACCCCTCCACTTT.

The gene calls are TRBV15 and TRBJ1-5; D may be TRBD1 (6 bases). The CDR3 has 18 residues. The V gene lost 2 bases and the J gene lost 2 bases, with 19 bases spanning the gap. CDR1 is LNHNV and CDR2 is YYDKDF in the germline V gene (reference sequence). In DNA, the CDR3 is TGTGCCACCAGCAGACCCCGGGACAAACTTCTAGGCAATCAGCCCCAGCATTTT. It codes for CATSRPRDKLLGNQPQHF.

The chain couples TRBV10-3 to TRBJ2-2; D gene unclear. Between the trimmed V and J ends, which lost 6 bases and 5 bases, there was a span of 10 bases. Germline V gives CDR1 ENHRY, CDR2 SYGVKD. There are 13 residues in the CDR3. CDR3 protein: CAISDPSTGELFF. DNA for the CDR3: TGTGCCATCAGCGACCCTTCGACCGGGGAGCTGTTTTTT.

This clone was seen once. The chain uses TRBV13 and TRBJ1-3; 7 bases are shared with TRBD1. V shed 7 bases and J 4 bases; nucleotides not matched to a gene: 16. CDR1 is PRHDT, CDR2 FYEKMQ, per germline (reference sequence). This CDR3 has 17 amino acids. CDR3 DNA sequence: TGTGCCAGCACTAGACGACAGGGCGGACAATTCGGAAACACCATATATTTT. Encoded protein: CASTRRQGGQFGNTIYF.

The chain joins TRBV5-1 to TRBJ1-1, with D possibly being TRBD1 (5 bases). This CDR3 has 14 residues. In germline, CDR1 is SGHRS, CDR2 YFSETQ. V was cut by 1 base and J by 4 bases, with 11 bases left in between. Here the CDR3 reads CASSLRGVGTEAFF. CDR3 in DNA: TGCGCCAGCAGCTTGCGGGGGGTGGGCACTGAAGCTTTCTTT.

As to this clone: The sample contains more than one DNA sequence encoding this CDR3. The chain recombines TRBV27 with TRBJ2-6, with 11 bases identical to TRBD1. Looked up from germline, CDR1 is MNHEY and CDR2 is SMNVEV (reference sequence). The trim removed 8 bases at V and 0 bases at J, leaving 6 bases unmatched. The CDR3 is made up of 17 amino acids. The CDR3 protein is CASSPGTGGSGANVLTF. In DNA, the CDR3 is TGTGCCAGCTCCCCCGGGACAGGGGGCTCTGGGGCCAACGTCCTGACTTTC.

The chain combines TRBV21-1 with TRBJ2-7; whether TRBD1, the table's D call, matches the DNA was not checked. TRBV21-1 is deemed a pseudogene. The CDR3 spans 12 residues. CDR3 protein: CASKGVTYEQYF. CDR3 nucleotide sequence: TGTGCCAGCAAGGGGGTAACCTACGAGCAGTACTTC.

This clone was counted between two and nine times. The V call is TRBV30, the J call TRBJ1-2; D unclear. The CDR3 totals 17 residues. Germline V gene sequence: CDR1 GTSNPN, CDR2 SVGIG (reference sequence). The V and J ends lost 2 bases and 0 bases respectively, with 19 bases between them. The CDR3 protein is CAWSLHPLNRANYGYTF. The DNA of the CDR3 is TGTGCCTGGAGTCTGCACCCATTGAACAGAGCTAACTATGGCTACACCTTC.

V and J are TRBV7-9 and TRBJ2-2; TRBD2 is a possible D gene (7 bases). Germline loops: CDR1 SEHNR, CDR2 FQNEAQ (reference sequence). This CDR3 contains 14 residues. The germline V and J ends were trimmed by 5 bases and 9 bases, with 16 bases remaining between them. CDR3 sequence (DNA): TGTGCCAGCAGCCCTGGGGGCGGGAGTCGGGAGCTGTTTTTT. The encoded protein is CASSPGGGSRELFF.

The chain is built from TRBV5-4 and TRBJ2-3; 15 bases match TRBD2. Trimming cost V 4 bases and J 4 bases; bases outside gene matches: 4. CDR1 and CDR2 from the germline V gene are SGHNT and YYREEE (reference sequence). The CDR3 contains 16 residues. Here the CDR3 reads CASSPGLAGGADTQYF. The DNA for the CDR3 is TGTGCCAGCAGCCCGGGACTAGCGGGGGGTGCAGATACGCAGTATTTT.

The chain employs TRBV6-5 and TRBJ2-1; 12 bases fit TRBD2. This CDR3 region has 15 residues. V was pared by 6 bases and J by 4 bases, with 4 bases of the junction left unmatched. The V gene's germline CDR1 is MNHEY and CDR2 SVGAGI. The CDR3, as DNA: TGTGCCAGCAGGACTAGCGGGGGAGTATACAATGAGCAGTTCTTC. Translated: CASRTSGGVYNEQFF.

The J gene is TRBJ2-5, the V gene TRBV7-9; D remains ambiguous. The CDR3 has 12 residues. The V and J ends lost 4 bases and 5 bases respectively, with 8 bases between them. CDR1 SEHNR and CDR2 FQNEAQ come from the germline V gene (reference sequence). In nucleotides, the CDR3 is TGTGCCAGCAGCTGGGCGCCGGAGACCCAGTACTTC. Its protein product is CASSWAPETQYF.

This clone was seen only a few times. At the DNA level, this CDR3 is encoded by other sequences in the same sample as well. The chain uses TRBV19 and TRBJ2-2; D may be TRBD2 (6 bases). V lost 5 bases, J lost 7 bases, and 8 bases lay in between. The germline V gene encodes CDR1 LNHDA and CDR2 SQIVND (reference sequence). The CDR3 consists of 12 residues. The DNA for the CDR3 is TGTGCCAGTAGTCCGGGGGTCGGGGAGCTGTTTTTT. This gives the protein CASSPGVGELFF. Supplemented by reference TRBV19 and TRBJ2-2, the full variable domain reads DGGITQSPKYLFRKEGQNVTLSCEQNLNHDAMYWYRQDPGQGLRLIYYSQIVNDFQKGDIAEGYSVSREKKESFPLTVTSAQKNPTAFYLCASSPGVGELFFGEGSRLTVL.

Note on this clone: A far larger clone is off by one base, so a read error is likely. The sample carries other DNA sequences with the same CDR3. The chain recombines TRBV7-9 with TRBJ2-3; D possibly corresponds to TRBD1 (5 bases). Trimming cost V 5 bases and J 6 bases, with 12 bases left between them. The CDR3 has 13 residues. Looked up from germline, CDR1 is SEHNR and CDR2 is FQNEAQ (reference sequence). CDR3 loop: CASSPKGPDTQYF. The CDR3 DNA reads as TGTGCCAGCAGCCCTAAGGGGCCCGATACGCAGTATTTT.

The chain links TRBV6-1 to TRBJ2-7, with no clear D. The CDR3 is made up of 12 amino acids. With 6 bases removed from V and 6 bases from J, the gap between germline ends came to 12 bases. Per the germline V gene, CDR1 is MNHNS and CDR2 is SASEGT. The CDR3 coding sequence is TGTGCCAGCAGGGAGTGGGTGAGCGAGCAGTACTTC. Translated: CASREWVSEQYF.

The chain uses TRBV6-1 and TRBJ2-1; 8 bases match TRBD2. Germline CDR1 is MNHNS and CDR2 is SASEGT. The CDR3 runs to 13 residues. V trimming: 7 bases; J trimming: 3 bases; junction bases outside the gene matches: 2. The CDR3 DNA reads as TGTGCCAGCACTAGCGGGCGCTACAATGAGCAGTTCTTC. Its protein is CASTSGRYNEQFF.

V usage is TRBV6-1 and J usage is TRBJ1-2; a possible D gene is TRBD1 (5 bases). The CDR3 covers 13 residues. The V and J ends lost 0 bases and 7 bases respectively, with 9 bases between them. The germline V gene encodes CDR1 MNHNS and CDR2 SASEGT. The CDR3: CASSEAAGGGYTF. For the CDR3, the DNA is TGTGCCAGCAGTGAAGCTGCGGGGGGTGGCTACACCTTC.

This sequence joins TRBV5-6 and TRBJ1-2; D not certain. The V end lost 0 bases, the J end lost 4 bases, and 7 bases lay between the germline ends. The CDR3 has 13 residues. The V gene's germline CDR1 is SGHDT and CDR2 YYEEEE. CDR3 nucleotides: TGTGCCAGCAGCTTGGCAGGCAGCTATGGCTACACCTTC. This translates into CASSLAGSYGYTF. Complete variable domain (other parts from reference TRBV5-6 and TRBJ1-2): DAGVTQSPTHLIKTRGQQVTLRCSPKSGHDTVSWYQQALGQGPQFIFQYYEEEERQRGNFPDRFSGHQFPNYSSELNVNALLLGDSALYLCASSLAGSYGYTFGSGTRLTVV.

CDR3 in amino acids: CASSLESGTHYTVNEQFF. The CDR3 region has the DNA TGTGCCAGCAGCCTTGAGTCCGGGACCCATTATACCGTCAATGAGCAGTTCTTC. This chain uses TRBV27 with TRBJ2-1; D is perhaps TRBD1 or TRBD2 (5 bases each). Trimming took 6 bases from V and 6 from J, leaving 27 bases between them. CDR3 length: 18 residues. The V gene's germline CDR1 is MNHEY and CDR2 SMNVEV (reference sequence).

This chain joins TRBV9 and TRBJ2-4; no clear D gene. This CDR3 contains 18 residues. Between the trimmed V and J ends, which lost 7 bases and 3 bases, there was a span of 26 bases. Germline lookup yields CDR1 SGDLS and CDR2 YYNGEE. The CDR3 spells CASGPKTPDPSGKNIQYF. The CDR3 DNA sequence: TGTGCCAGCGGGCCAAAGACTCCCGATCCCTCCGGCAAAAACATTCAGTACTTC.

The chain uses TRBV16 and TRBJ1-5; 7 nucleotides agree with TRBD1. Looked up from germline, CDR1 is KGHSY and CDR2 is FQNENV. There are 13 residues in the CDR3. With V trimmed by 5 bases and J by 6 bases, 4 bases remained unmatched. CDR3 amino acids: CASSTGQVQPQHF. In DNA form, the CDR3 reads TGTGCCAGCAGCACAGGACAGGTTCAGCCCCAGCATTTT.

A word on this clone: This may be a read error: a much more frequent sequence differs by one nucleotide. The V call is TRBV25-1, the J call TRBJ2-3, with D maybe TRBD1 (6 bases). The V gene lost 5 bases and the J gene lost 2 bases, with 20 bases spanning the gap. CDR1 is MGHDK, CDR2 SYGVNS, per germline. There are 17 residues in the CDR3. CDR3 region: CASSQTWDTGITDTQYF. CDR3 coding DNA: TGTGCCAGCAGTCAAACTTGGGACACCGGGATCACAGATACGCAGTATTTT.

This clone was counted many times. The rearrangement links TRBV2 to TRBJ1-3; possible D gene TRBD1, 5 bases. This CDR3 contains 16 residues. CDR1 and CDR2 from the germline V gene are SNHLY and FYNNEI. The ends were cut back, 3 bases at V and 0 bases at J, with 12 bases in the middle. CDR3 residues: CASSDGTGASGNTIYF. The CDR3 DNA reads TGTGCCAGCAGTGACGGGACTGGAGCCTCTGGAAACACCATATATTTT.

This clone was counted a single time. This chain uses TRBV7-2 with TRBJ2-5; no clear D gene. The V gene lost 3 bases and the J gene lost 5 bases, with 7 bases spanning the gap. CDR3 size: 12 residues. Germline V gives CDR1 SGHTA, CDR2 FQGNSA. This chain's CDR3 is CASSFVGETQYF. The CDR3 nucleotides are TGTGCCAGCAGCTTTGTTGGCGAGACCCAGTACTTC.

CDR3 sequence: CASSRLAGITEQFF. The CDR3 DNA sequence: TGTGCCAGCAGTCGATTAGCGGGAATTACTGAGCAGTTCTTC. The rearrangement links TRBV2 to TRBJ2-1; 8 bases match TRBD2. CDR3 length equals 14 residues. V shed 5 bases and J 9 bases; nucleotides not matched to a gene: 9. Germline V gene lookup returns CDR1 SNHLY and CDR2 FYNNEI.

V usage is TRBV18 and J usage is TRBJ2-3, with 10 bases aligning to TRBD2. Per germline, CDR1 KGHSH and CDR2 LQKENI. This CDR3 spans 15 amino acids. The ends lost 6 bases at V and 5 bases at J; junction bases unmatched: 8. The CDR3: CASSLSGGLLDTQYF. The CDR3 coding sequence is TGTGCCAGCTCGCTTAGCGGGGGGCTACTAGATACGCAGTATTTT.

The rearrangement uses TRBV11-2 and TRBJ2-1; 7 nucleotides agree with TRBD2. The trim removed 5 bases at V and 6 bases at J, leaving 13 bases unmatched. This CDR3 is 16 amino acids long. The germline V gene has CDR1 SGHAT and CDR2 FQNNGV. CDR3 region: CASSPVSGPALNEQFF. CDR3 DNA: TGTGCCAGCAGCCCCGTTAGCGGGCCGGCCCTCAATGAGCAGTTCTTC.

Notes on this clone: This sample also contains other DNA sequences that code for the same CDR3. This chain connects TRBV10-3 to TRBJ2-7, with D perhaps TRBD1 (6 bases). This CDR3 is built from 12 residues. V shed 9 bases and J shed 0 bases, with 9 bases lying between them. CDR1 ENHRY and CDR2 SYGVKD come from the germline V gene. CDR3 in amino acids: CAIRDNSYEQYF. The CDR3 DNA sequence: TGTGCCATTCGGGACAACTCCTACGAGCAGTACTTC.

The rearrangement joins TRBV28 to TRBJ2-4; D may correspond to TRBD1 or TRBD2 (5 bases each). The germline V gene encodes CDR1 MDHEN and CDR2 SYDVKM. The CDR3 consists of 17 residues. The V and J ends lost 3 bases and 1 base respectively, with 16 bases between them. This chain's CDR3 is CASSFPGQPGAKNIQYF. In nucleotides, the CDR3 is TGTGCCAGCAGTTTTCCGGGGCAGCCCGGGGCCAAAAACATTCAGTACTTC.

The rearrangement links TRBV9 to TRBJ2-3, with 13 bases matching TRBD2. The CDR3 has 18 amino acids. Per germline, CDR1 SGDLS and CDR2 YYNGEE. V trimming: 4 bases; J trimming: 0 bases; junction bases outside the gene matches: 8. The CDR3 DNA follows: TGTGCCAGCAGCCTCCGGACTAGCGGGGGACCAAGCACAGATACGCAGTATTTT. Translating gives CASSLRTSGGPSTDTQYF.

As DNA, the CDR3 is TGTGCCAGCAGCTCGGGACAGCGCACAGATACGCAGTATTTT. Translated, it gives CASSSGQRTDTQYF. The rearrangement joins TRBV2 to TRBJ2-3; 7 bases align to TRBD1. This CDR3 has 14 amino acids. Trimming cost V 6 bases and J 1 base; bases outside gene matches: 4. Germline CDR1 reads SNHLY; CDR2 reads FYNNEI.

Worth noting for this clone: Other DNA sequences in the sample encode the same CDR3. This chain joins TRBV29-1 and TRBJ2-3, with no clear D. The CDR3 sequence is 11 residues long. CDR1 is SQVTM and CDR2 is ANQGSEA in the germline V gene. The germline V and J ends were trimmed by 4 bases and 0 bases, with 2 bases remaining between them. The CDR3 DNA sequence: TGCAGCGTTGGGAGCACAGATACGCAGTATTTT. As protein: CSVGSTDTQYF.